This T cell receptor (beta chain) appears in the sequencing data of a study of OX40 agonist ivuxolimab in advanced cancers. CDR1 is WNHNN, CDR2 SYGVQD, per germline (reference sequence). CDR3 length equals 12 residues. With 8 bases removed from V and 8 bases from J, the gap between germline ends came to 15 bases. Baseline was the first blood sampling point, followed by cycle 4 day 1 and cycle 7 day 1. The protocol was immunoSEQ multiplex PCR, while the TCRdb copy is restricted to in-frame clones and leaves out a portion. The sample consists of about 79,000 clones, about nine tenths of them appearing once.

The sequence derives from an adult with an advanced solid tumor such as melanoma, head and neck, liver or kidney cancer. The V gene is TRBV10-1, the J gene TRBJ1-1; D call uncertain. Sequenced here: CD4+ or CD8+ T cells sorted from blood, sampled in a trial of the OX40 agonist ivuxolimab. This chain's CDR3 is CASGGLKGEAFF. DNA for the CDR3: TGCGCCAGCGGCGGTCTAAAAGGGGAAGCTTTCTTT.